The entry below describes one T cell receptor beta chain. The target antigen is unknown. Anti-CD3/anti-CD28 beads served as a nonspecific positive control stimulus. CD4+ T cells upregulating both CD40 ligand and CD69 were sorted as responding cells. The germline V gene encodes CDR1 SGHNT and CDR2 YENEEA. The CDR3 has 12 residues. V was shortened by 11 bases and J by 5 bases, with 15 bases between the two germline ends. This was the immunoSEQ version 4 assay in survey mode. Each sample used up to about 1 ug genomic DNA diluted to approximately 9.2 ng/uL. Assay used: immunoSEQ multiplex PCR; TCRdb lists only in-frame clones, some missing. Of 45,000 or so clones in the sample, about nine tenths were seen once. This sample stems from a study of persistence of HIV-infected CD4 T cells. General observations from the study: Bulk TCR data could not be restricted to HIV-1-infected CMV-responding cells. Degenerate expanded CDR3beta sequences were enriched among CMV- and Gag-responding cells.

The specimen comprised CD4+ T cells sorted from PBMCs after roughly 18-hour stimulation, sampled from a patient who received antiretroviral therapy. The TCR was taken from an adult woman with HIV who was CMV-seropositive. This rearrangement joins TRBV11-3 to TRBJ1-1; a possible D gene is TRBD1 (6 bases). CDR3 DNA sequence: TGTGCCTCGAGAGGGGGTGGAACTGAAGCTTTCTTT. Translated, it gives CASRGGGTEAFF.